Listed below are T cell receptor beta chains from one sample, sequenced in a study of blood T cell repertoires in COVID-19. Clones were read by immunoSEQ multiplex PCR, and TCRdb kept only the in-frame ones, dropping some. The sample includes 100,000 to 120,000 clones, around 74% seen only once; the top ten take roughly a fifth. Sequencing was done on a sample of peripheral blood. These receptors came from a woman in her 70s with acute or convalescent COVID-19. The CDR3 runs from the conserved cysteine through the conserved F or W. The D gene is left open where the match is weak. Where a row states a size, it is once, few, many or the class of an expanded clone; other rows omit it.

abundance	v_gene	j_gene	d_gene	CDR3nt	CDR3aa
.	TRBV29-1	TRBJ2-5	.	TGCAGCGTTGAAACCCTCCTCCGGGAGACCCAGTACTTC	CSVETLLRETQYF
.	TRBV11-2	TRBJ1-3	.	TGTGCCAGCAGCCAAGTGCGGGGAAACACCATATATTTT	CASSQVRGNTIYF
.	TRBV7-2	TRBJ2-7	TRBD1	TGTGCCAGCAGCCCCGGGACAGCGGTCTCCTACGAGCAGTACTTC	CASSPGTAVSYEQYF
.	TRBV13	TRBJ1-3	.	TGTGCCAGCAGCTTAGGCCGCGACACCATATATTTT	CASSLGRDTIYF
.	TRBV7-9	TRBJ2-5	TRBD1	TGTGCCAGCAGCCCGGGACAGGGGGTTGAGACCCAGTACTTC	CASSPGQGVETQYF
.	TRBV3-1/TRBV3-2	TRBJ2-5	TRBD2	TGTGCCAGCAGCCTACGACTAGCGGGGTTCCAAGAGACCCAGTACTTC	CASSLRLAGFQETQYF
.	TRBV10-3	TRBJ2-3	TRBD1	TGTGCCATCAGTGAGCTTACGGGACAGGGGACAGATACGCAGTATTTT	CAISELTGQGTDTQYF
.	TRBV2	TRBJ1-1	.	TGTGCCAGCAGTGTAATAGGGGGGGAAACTGAAGCTTTCTTT	CASSVIGGETEAFF
.	TRBV5-5	TRBJ1-5	TRBD1	TGTGCCAGCAGCGTAACAGGGGGCGCAGGGCAGCCCCAGCATTTT	CASSVTGGAGQPQHF
.	TRBV10-3	TRBJ2-1	TRBD1	TGTGCCATCAGTGAGTCTACCGGGACAGGGGGTTTTGTCGATGAGCAGTTCTTC	CAISESTGTGGFVDEQFF
.	TRBV11-2	TRBJ2-3	TRBD2	TGTGCCAGCAGCTTAGGAAGCGGGGGAATAGATACGCAGTATTTT	CASSLGSGGIDTQYF
.	TRBV7-8	TRBJ1-4	TRBD1	TGTGCCAGCAGCCAGACAGTCCAGGGGGCAACTAATGAAAAACTGTTTTTT	CASSQTVQGATNEKLFF
few	TRBV18	TRBJ2-1	TRBD2	TGTGCCAGCTCAGGTACTAGCGGGGGCCTTTACAATGAGCAGTTCTTC	CASSGTSGGLYNEQFF
.	TRBV6-5	TRBJ1-2	.	TGTGCCAGCAGCGGTGCCAAAAACTATGGCTACACCTTC	CASSGAKNYGYTF
.	TRBV7-2	TRBJ1-6	.	TGTGCCAGCAGCCTCGGTGGAGAGCGTAATTCACCCCTCCACTTT	CASSLGGERNSPLHF
.	TRBV5-1	TRBJ1-1	TRBD1	TGCGCCAGCAGCAGGGACAGGGGGCCGTACGGTGAAGCTTTCTTT	CASSRDRGPYGEAFF
.	TRBV29-1	TRBJ2-7	TRBD1	TGCAGCGTTAACCCGACCGGGACAGGGGCCTACGAGCAGTACTTC	CSVNPTGTGAYEQYF
.	TRBV24-1	TRBJ2-5	TRBD2	TGTGCCACCAGTGACCCTGACGGGGGGGTAGAGACCCAGTACTTC	CATSDPDGGVETQYF
.	TRBV27	TRBJ1-2	TRBD1	TGTGCCAGCAGTTTGGCGGGACAGGGGTACTATGGCTACACCTTC	CASSLAGQGYYGYTF
few	TRBV14	TRBJ2-3	TRBD2	TGTGCCAGCAGCCAAGATGCGGGGGTGGGCACAGATACGCAGTATTTT	CASSQDAGVGTDTQYF
.	TRBV15	TRBJ1-5	.	TGTGCCACCAGCAGAGAAGACAGAAATCAGCCCCAGCATTTT	CATSREDRNQPQHF
.	TRBV7-9	TRBJ2-1	TRBD2	TGTGCCAGCAGCTTAGCGGCGCGGGGGGGCGTCGATGAGCAGTTCTTC	CASSLAARGGVDEQFF
once	TRBV5-1	TRBJ2-1	TRBD1	TGCGCCAGCAGCCCCCAGGGGGCGGATGAGCAGTTCTTC	CASSPQGADEQFF
.	TRBV5-5	TRBJ2-7	.	TGTGCCAGCAGCTTGGGGCCGGGACAAGGAATAAAGGAGTACTTC	CASSLGPGQGIKEYF
.	TRBV5-1	TRBJ1-4	.	TGCGCCAGCAGCTTGGCCTACGTTCAGGGTAGTGGTGAAAAACTGTTTTTT	CASSLAYVQGSGEKLFF
.	TRBV27	TRBJ1-6	.	TGTGCCAGCAGTTTATTCCCCAGGGCCGGAACAGCACCCCTCCACTTT	CASSLFPRAGTAPLHF
.	TRBV30	TRBJ1-4	.	TGTGCCTGGAGTAAGGACAACGGGGAAAAACTGTTTTTT	CAWSKDNGEKLFF
.	TRBV4-3	TRBJ2-2	TRBD2	TGCGCCAGCAGCCAAGAACGGGCTAGCGGGGGACTCTCCACCGGGGAGCTGTTTTTT	CASSQERASGGLSTGELFF
.	TRBV3-1/TRBV3-2	TRBJ2-7	TRBD2	TGTGCCAGCAGCCAAGTTAGCGGGGGATCCTACGAGCAGTACTTC	CASSQVSGGSYEQYF
.	TRBV29-1	TRBJ2-5	.	TGCAGCGGGGGGGCAGAGACCCAGTACTTC	CSGGAETQYF
.	TRBV7-9	TRBJ2-3	.	TGTGCCAGCAGCTTAGGGCCTGGCGGGACAGATACGCAGTATTTT	CASSLGPGGTDTQYF
.	TRBV9	TRBJ1-2	.	TGTGCCAGCAGCGTAGAAGGAGGTCCCACGTTC	CASSVEGGPTF
.	TRBV7-2	TRBJ1-1	TRBD1	TGTGCCAGCAGCCCTGGACAGGGGTGGACTGAAGCTTTCTTT	CASSPGQGWTEAFF
.	TRBV7-9	TRBJ2-3	.	TGTGCCAGCAGCTTAGTAGTTAGCTTCACAGATACGCAGTATTTT	CASSLVVSFTDTQYF
.	TRBV28	TRBJ1-4	TRBD1	TGTGCCGTTACAGGGGGGGCGAATGAAAAACTGTTTTTT	CAVTGGANEKLFF
.	TRBV2	TRBJ2-2	TRBD1	TGTGCCAGCAGTGAAACAGGGGAGAACACCGGGGAGCTGTTTTTT	CASSETGENTGELFF
.	TRBV7-6	TRBJ2-1	TRBD2	TGTGCCAGCAGCTTAGATGGGACTAGCGGGCTTCCCTCCTACAATGAGCAGTTCTTC	CASSLDGTSGLPSYNEQFF
.	TRBV10-3	TRBJ2-3	TRBD2	TGTGCCTCCAGACTAGCGGATACGCAGTATTTT	CASRLADTQYF
.	TRBV7-2	TRBJ1-4	.	TGTGCCAGCAGCTCTACAGGGATCACTAATGAAAAACTGTTTTTT	CASSSTGITNEKLFF
few	TRBV3-1/TRBV3-2	TRBJ2-1	.	TGTGCCAGCAGCCCCGGACAAAAAAATGAGCAGTTCTTC	CASSPGQKNEQFF